Listed below are T cell receptor beta chains from one sample, sequenced in a study of blood T cells in healthy people across ages. Using its own MiXCR run on the 5' RACE reads, TCRdb lists one record per CDR3 protein. The sample shows 750,000 to 950,000 distinct CDR3 sequences, 40% to 65% of them seen only once. Sequencing was carried out using blood. The receptors were sampled from a man older than 75 in good health. Each CDR3 is given with its conserved first and last residue. The D gene is left open where the match is weak. Only some rows state a clone size, as once, few, many or a class for expanded clones.

TRBJ2-5	.	TRBV9	once	CASSPSGAGVREQYF	TGTGCCAGCAGCCCTTCGGGGGCAGGGGTGCGGGAGCAGTACTTC
TRBJ2-7	TRBD1	TRBV13	.	CASSLGIGDSLTHEQYF	TGTGCCAGCAGCTTAGGCATCGGGGACAGCCTAACCCACGAGCAGTACTTC
TRBJ2-5	.	TRBV5-1	few	CASSSLGQGTQETQYF	TGCGCCAGCAGCTCGCTGGGCCAGGGGACCCAAGAGACCCAGTACTTC
TRBJ2-7	TRBD1	TRBV10-3	.	CAIRAGQGIFYEQYF	TGTGCCATCAGAGCGGGACAGGGGATCTTCTACGAGCAGTACTTC
TRBJ1-1	.	TRBV5-1	.	CASSLLVPSGAEAFF	TGCGCCAGCAGCTTGCTTGTCCCCTCTGGCGCTGAAGCTTTCTTT
TRBJ2-3	.	TRBV27	.	CASSLSMAAQDTQYF	TGTGCCAGCAGTTTATCGATGGCTGCACAAGATACGCAGTATTTT
TRBJ2-1	.	TRBV29-1	.	CSVGARALDERFF	TGCAGCGTTGGGGCTAGGGCTTTGGATGAGCGGTTCTTC
TRBJ2-5	TRBD2	TRBV13	.	CASSTGLAGDQETQYF	TGTGCCAGCAGCACGGGACTAGCGGGAGACCAAGAGACCCAGTACTTC
TRBJ1-1	TRBD1	TRBV6-5	.	CASSPGQGGSTEAFF	TGTGCCAGCAGTCCCGGACAGGGAGGTAGCACTGAAGCTTTCTTT
TRBJ2-3	.	TRBV7-9	once	CASLRGFADTQYF	TGTGCCAGCCTGAGAGGGTTTGCAGATACGCAGTATTTT
TRBJ2-7	TRBD1	TRBV9	.	CASSARQGIIYEQYF	TGTGCCAGCAGCGCCCGACAGGGGATTATCTACGAGCAGTACTTC
TRBJ2-3	TRBD2	TRBV6-6	.	CATLRLAGATSTDTQYF	TGTGCCACCCTCCGGCTAGCGGGAGCTACCAGCACAGATACGCAGTATTTT
TRBJ1-2	TRBD1	TRBV29-1	few	CSVEGITDRDGGYTF	TGCAGCGTTGAAGGCATTACGGACAGGGATGGTGGCTACACCTTC
TRBJ2-5	.	TRBV7-9	.	CASNAWDNLQETQYF	TGTGCCAGCAACGCATGGGACAACCTTCAAGAGACCCAGTACTTC
TRBJ2-5	TRBD1	TRBV4-1	few	CASSPRQGLPQHEQYF	TGCGCCAGCAGCCCAAGACAGGGCTTACCCCAACATGAGCAGTACTTC
TRBJ1-6	.	TRBV5-1	.	CASSLGGDNSPLHF	TGCGCCAGCAGCTTGGGAGGGGATAATTCACCCCTCCACTTT
TRBJ2-5	.	TRBV7-2	.	CASSQTGGKTQYF	TGTGCCAGCAGCCAAACGGGGGGCAAGACCCAGTACTTC
TRBJ2-4	.	TRBV27	.	CAGSLGPDTGIQYF	TGTGCCGGCAGTTTAGGCCCAGACACGGGCATTCAGTACTTC
TRBJ2-5	.	TRBV29-1	.	CSGNPGETQYF	TGCAGCGGGAATCCCGGGGAGACCCAGTACTTC
TRBJ2-3	TRBD2	TRBV7-2	.	CASSLPAGVGRYAYF	TGTGCCAGCAGCTTACCGGCGGGAGTGGGGAGATACGCGTATTTT
TRBJ1-1	.	TRBV21-1	.	CASSSKGVRGTEAFF	TGTGCCAGTTCTTCGAAGGGGGTACGGGGGACTGAAGCTTTCTTT
TRBJ2-5	.	TRBV9	.	CASSVPGQETQYF	TGTGCCAGCAGCGTTCCAGGTCAAGAGACCCAGTACTTC
TRBJ2-5	TRBD2	TRBV27	.	CASSPHRPSGTIRNLQETQYF	TGTGCCAGCAGCCCCCACCGCCCTAGCGGGACGATTAGGAACCTCCAAGAGACCCAGTACTTC
TRBJ2-2	TRBD1	TRBV5-1	.	CASSPQGQGAPGELFF	TGCGCCAGCAGCCCCCAGGGACAGGGGGCGCCCGGGGAGCTGTTTTTT
TRBJ1-2	.	TRBV29-1	.	CSVDGSRGYTF	TGCAGCGTGGACGGATCACGTGGCTACACCTTC
TRBJ2-2	.	TRBV27	.	CASSFMVGSRTGELFF	TGTGCCAGCAGTTTTATGGTCGGGAGTAGGACCGGGGAGCTGTTTTTT
TRBJ2-5	TRBD2	TRBV20-1	.	CSARARLAEETQYF	TGCAGTGCTAGAGCCAGACTAGCGGAAGAGACCCAGTACTTC
TRBJ1-4	.	TRBV15	once	CATSRRGVNEKLFF	TGTGCCACCAGCAGAAGGGGTGTGAATGAAAAACTGTTTTTT
TRBJ2-1	TRBD2	TRBV20-1	few	CSASTSGRREQFF	TGCAGTGCTAGTACTAGCGGGAGACGTGAGCAGTTCTTC
TRBJ1-1	.	TRBV7-9	.	CASSLESLGAFF	TGCGCCAGCAGCTTAGAGTCCCTAGGGGCTTTCTTT
TRBJ2-2	TRBD1	TRBV12-3/TRBV12-4	few	CASSTRTGGNGELFF	TGTGCCAGCAGTACCCGGACAGGGGGTAACGGGGAGCTGTTTTTT
TRBJ2-7	TRBD1	TRBV5-6	many	CASTREGTGVKGQYF	TGTGCCAGCACCAGAGAAGGGACAGGGGTGAAGGGGCAGTACTTC
TRBJ2-3	.	TRBV27	.	CASSGVQADTQYF	TGTGCTAGTTCCGGGGTCCAGGCAGATACGCAGTATTTT
TRBJ2-5	TRBD1	TRBV2	.	CASSGNDRAQETQYF	TGTGCCAGCAGTGGTAATGACAGGGCTCAAGAGACCCAGTACTTC
TRBJ2-3	TRBD2	TRBV13	few	CASREGADTQYF	TGTGCCAGCCGGGAGGGCGCAGATACGCAGTATTTT
TRBJ1-6	.	TRBV12-3/TRBV12-4	.	CASRRQVVGSPLHF	TGTGCCAGCAGGAGACAGGTCGTAGGTTCACCCCTCCACTTT
TRBJ2-1	TRBD2	TRBV6-1	.	CASISSGGYNEQFF	TGTGCCAGCATCTCAAGCGGGGGTTACAATGAGCAGTTCTTC
TRBJ1-4	.	TRBV6-1	.	CASTVRGTTNEKLFF	TGTGCCAGCACGGTGAGGGGGACAACTAATGAAAAACTGTTTTTT
TRBJ2-4	TRBD1	TRBV20-1	.	CSARVRDRGTGEQYF	TGCAGTGCTAGAGTCCGGGACAGGGGGACTGGGGAGCAGTACTTC
TRBJ1-1	.	TRBV24-1	.	CATSDHKGEQTEAFF	TGTGCCACCAGTGACCACAAGGGCGAACAAACTGAAGCTTTCTTT
TRBJ2-6	TRBD1	TRBV12-5	.	CAIPPGQGLSGANVLTF	TGTGCTATCCCTCCGGGACAGGGACTCTCTGGGGCCAACGTCCTGACTTTC
TRBJ2-2	.	TRBV12-3/TRBV12-4	.	CASSPSRGVTGELFF	TGTGCCAGCAGCCCGTCTAGAGGCGTCACCGGGGAGCTGTTTTTT
TRBJ2-7	TRBD1	TRBV2	.	CASRSGGAEYF	TGTGCCAGCAGGTCAGGGGGCGCGGAGTACTTC
TRBJ2-7	.	TRBV24-1	.	CATSDPPRSEQYF	TGTGCCACCAGTGACCCGCCCCGGAGCGAGCAGTACTTC
TRBJ2-6	.	TRBV6-1	.	CASRANPSGANVLTF	TGTGCCAGCAGAGCAAACCCATCTGGGGCCAACGTCCTGACTTTC
TRBJ2-3	TRBD1	TRBV7-9	.	CASSTPTGGRLGYAYF	TGTGCCAGCAGCACCCCCACAGGGGGAAGGTTGGGATACGCGTATTTT
TRBJ2-5	.	TRBV2	.	CASDKGAGPREETQYF	TGTGCCAGCGACAAAGGTGCGGGCCCCAGGGAGGAGACCCAGTACTTC
TRBJ1-2	TRBD1	TRBV5-1	.	CASSIRTGGTDGYTF	TGCGCCAGCAGCATCAGAACAGGGGGCACGGATGGCTACACCTTC
TRBJ2-4	.	TRBV12-3/TRBV12-4	.	CASSFVKTEKNIQYF	TGTGCCAGCAGTTTTGTGAAGACAGAAAAAAACATTCAGTACTTC
TRBJ2-3	.	TRBV29-1	few	CSVDSGVRTDTQYF	TGCAGCGTTGATAGCGGAGTGCGCACAGATACGCAGTATTTT